Following are 18 T cell receptor beta chains from one sample sequenced in a study of CD8 T cells in ankylosing spondylitis. TCRdb analysed the 5' RACE reads with MiXCR anew, one entry per CDR3 protein. Found here are about 160,000 distinct CDR3 sequences, about 18% of them singletons; the top ten hold around 7.6%. Source material: blood, either unsorted or a sorted T cell fraction (not recorded which). Source of these receptors: a male donor with ankylosing spondylitis or in good health (not recorded which).

The chain uses TRBV6-5 and TRBJ2-1; TRBD1 is a possible D gene (7 bases). Looked up from germline, CDR1 is MNHEY and CDR2 is SVGAGI. V lost 7 bases and J 7 bases, leaving 11 bases between the germline ends. The length of the CDR3 is 12 residues. The chain's CDR3 is CASTPGGNEQFF. The DNA of the CDR3 is TGTGCCAGCACACCAGGGGGGAATGAGCAGTTCTTC.

The chain links TRBV20-1 to TRBJ2-2; D is possibly TRBD1 (5 bases). CDR1 is DFQATT, CDR2 SNEGSKA, per germline (reference sequence). CDR3 length: 16 residues. The ends were cut back, 3 bases at V and 1 base at J, with 15 bases in the middle. The CDR3 loop is CSASFRVGQNTGELFF. The DNA of the CDR3 is TGCAGTGCTAGTTTTCGCGTGGGGCAGAACACCGGGGAGCTGTTTTTT.

This clonotype was observed a few times. V usage is TRBV7-2 and J usage is TRBJ1-1; TRBD1 might be the D (6 bases). Looked up from germline, CDR1 is SGHTA and CDR2 is FQGNSA. Trimming stripped 6 bases from V and 4 bases from J, with 15 bases between. The CDR3 consists of 14 residues. The CDR3 spells CASSRGAAATEAFF. CDR3 nucleotide sequence: TGTGCCAGCAGTAGGGGGGCCGCGGCCACTGAAGCTTTCTTT.

The table lists this clonotype with many counts. V is TRBV5-1 and J is TRBJ2-1; 11 positions match TRBD2. CDR3 length: 17 residues. In germline, CDR1 is SGHRS, CDR2 YFSETQ. Unmatched junction bases numbered 7, after V lost 1 base and J lost 4 bases. The DNA for the CDR3 is TGCGCCAGCAGCTTGCGTAGCGGGAGGGCCGAATACAATGAGCAGTTCTTC. The encoded protein is CASSLRSGRAEYNEQFF.

The chain carries TRBV23-1 and TRBJ2-3; 7 bases fit TRBD1. TRBV23-1 is recorded as an ORF, its role being uncertain. CDR3 length: 15 amino acids. J lost 3 bases, V lost 7 bases, and 10 bases had no gene match. CDR3 bases: TGCGCCAGCATCCCCCTAGGCAGGGGGACAGATACGCAGTATTTT. Translating gives CASIPLGRGTDTQYF.

This clonotype was detected ten times or more. The gene calls are TRBV6-2 or TRBV6-3 and TRBJ1-1; D is unresolved. V was trimmed by 0 bases and J by 4 bases, leaving 12 bases between them. The CDR3 has 15 amino acids. CDR1 MNHEY and CDR2 SVGEGT come from the germline V gene. The CDR3: CASSYSLGSGTEAFF. The CDR3 region has the DNA TGTGCCAGCAGTTACTCGCTGGGGTCGGGCACTGAAGCTTTCTTT.

In its sample, this clonotype was seen a few times. The chain carries TRBV2 and TRBJ2-1, with 14 bases that match TRBD2. The germline V gene encodes CDR1 SNHLY and CDR2 FYNNEI. The CDR3 is made up of 18 amino acids. V trimming: 11 bases; J trimming: 7 bases; junction bases outside the gene matches: 19. For the CDR3, the DNA is TGTGCCTTCAGTTTAACTGACCCGGGACTAGCGGGAGATAATGAGCAGTTCTTC. Residues: CAFSLTDPGLAGDNEQFF.

This clonotype was counted ten times or more. J is TRBJ2-7 and V is TRBV29-1; D unclear. V was trimmed by 4 bases and J by 3 bases, leaving 16 bases between them. The germline CDR1 and CDR2 sequences are SQVTM and ANQGSEA. The CDR3 totals 14 residues. CDR3 region: CSVVKVSRFYEQYF. CDR3 bases: TGCAGCGTTGTAAAGGTCAGCCGCTTCTACGAGCAGTACTTC.

This clonotype was detected only a few times. CDR3 protein: CASSLADENTGELFF. The CDR3 bases are TGTGCCAGCAGTTTAGCGGACGAGAACACCGGGGAGCTGTTTTTT. The V and J genes are TRBV12-3 or TRBV12-4 and TRBJ2-2, with D hard to call. Trimming removed 0 bases at V and 1 base at J, with 6 bases between. The CDR3 is 15 amino acids.

This clonotype was detected many times. This chain connects TRBV5-1 to TRBJ2-7; 10 nucleotides match TRBD2. Losses at the gene ends were 4 bases for V and 0 bases for J; bases not matched to a gene: 13. Germline assignment: CDR1 SGHRS and CDR2 YFSETQ. The CDR3 contains 18 residues. The CDR3 is CASSGGTAGTSVSYEQYF. The CDR3 region has the DNA TGCGCCAGCAGCGGCGGGACAGCCGGGACTAGCGTCTCCTACGAGCAGTACTTC.

This clonotype was detected many times. The chain uses TRBV7-8 and TRBJ2-7; D gene uncertain. The CDR3 spans 15 residues. V lost 5 bases to trimming and J lost 0 bases, with 14 bases between them. Germline V gene sequence: CDR1 SGHVS, CDR2 FQNEAQ. CDR3 bases: TGTGCCAGCAGCCCAGTTCGACATTTCTCCTACGAGCAGTACTTC. Translation: CASSPVRHFSYEQYF.

This clonotype appeared a few times. This rearrangement joins TRBV28 to TRBJ2-1; 8 bases fit TRBD2. Germline trimming cut 3 bases from V and 0 bases from J; bases unmatched to any gene: 10. Looked up from germline, CDR1 is MDHEN and CDR2 is SYDVKM. This CDR3 spans 18 amino acids. The CDR3 nucleotides are TGTGCCAGCAGTTTTTCCCCTGCAGCGGGGGTCTCCTACAATGAGCAGTTCTTC. It is translated as CASSFSPAAGVSYNEQFF.

This chain's CDR3 is CASSLVAGVNQPQHF. CDR3 nucleotides: TGTGCCAGCAGTTTAGTGGCGGGGGTAAATCAGCCCCAGCATTTT. The chain couples TRBV12-3 or TRBV12-4 to TRBJ1-5, with D perhaps TRBD1 (5 bases). CDR3 length: 15 residues. V lost 1 base and J 4 bases, leaving 11 bases between the germline ends.

Points on this clonotype: Mismatch with germline at one junction end may stem from a read error. The chain links TRBV6-5 to TRBJ1-2, with D possibly TRBD1 on 5 matching bases. Germline values: CDR1 MNHEY, CDR2 SVGAGI. The CDR3 length is 17 residues. The CDR3 is CASIYLSGINRLDGYTF. CDR3 coding DNA: TGTGCCAGCATTTACTTATCAGGGATAAATAGGTTGGATGGCTACACCTTC.

As to this clonotype: An end of the junction differs from the germline gene, which may be a read error. This chain joins TRBV6-5 and TRBJ2-1; D is unresolved. The V gene's germline CDR1 is MNHEY and CDR2 SVGAGI. This CDR3 contains 18 residues. The CDR3 region has the DNA TGTGCTAGCAGTTTCTCCCCTCTGACGGGTGGGCTGACCCCTAATGCGTTCTTC. Encoded protein: CASSFSPLTGGLTPNAFF.

This clonotype was counted ten times or more. The chain recombines TRBV4-1 with TRBJ1-5; D unclear. The CDR3 spans 14 residues. CDR1 is MGHRA and CDR2 is YSYEKL in the germline V gene. V shed 1 base and J shed 3 bases, with 7 bases lying between them. The chain's CDR3 is CASSQASLNQPQHF. The CDR3 nucleotides read TGCGCCAGCAGCCAAGCGAGCCTCAATCAGCCCCAGCATTTT.

In its sample, this clonotype was seen a few times. The J gene is TRBJ1-4, the V gene TRBV6-5; D gene uncertain. V was cut by 8 bases and J by 10 bases, with 11 bases left in between. The CDR3 covers 11 residues. From germline, CDR1 is MNHEY and CDR2 SVGAGI. CDR3 region: CASGNTVKLFF. DNA for the CDR3: TGTGCCAGCGGAAACACGGTAAAACTGTTTTTT.

This clonotype showed up many times. The rearrangement joins TRBV29-1 to TRBJ2-7; the D is unclear. The V and J ends lost 0 bases and 0 bases respectively, with 6 bases between them. Germline V gene lookup returns CDR1 SQVTM and CDR2 ANQGSEA. The CDR3 length is 13 residues. The CDR3: CSVEDRSSYEQYF. CDR3 DNA sequence: TGCAGCGTTGAAGATCGGAGCTCCTACGAGCAGTACTTC.